The 2 T cell receptor beta chains below all came from one sample that was sequenced in a study of blood T cell repertoires in COVID-19. Libraries were prepared by immunoSEQ multiplex PCR; TCRdb keeps only in-frame clonotypes and omits some of them. The repertoire holds 250,000 or so clones, with 86% as singletons. What was sequenced was PBMCs or T cells enriched from blood (not recorded which). Source of these receptors: a woman aged 45-65 years who had recovered from COVID-19.

The rearrangement uses TRBV28 and TRBJ1-2, with 10 bases that match TRBD1. Germline values: CDR1 MDHEN, CDR2 SYDVKM. The CDR3 totals 17 residues. V was pared by 5 bases and J by 6 bases, with 15 bases of the junction left unmatched. CDR3: CASSAAGTGARIDGYTF. The CDR3 coding sequence is TGTGCCAGCAGTGCCGCCGGGACAGGGGCGCGAATAGATGGCTACACCTTC.

This chain connects TRBV4-3 to TRBJ1-2; no clear D gene. The CDR3 is made up of 14 amino acids. Looked up from germline, CDR1 is LGHNA and CDR2 is YSLEER. V dropped 0 bases and J dropped 2 bases, with 7 bases sitting between them. The CDR3 coding sequence is TGCGCCAGCAGCCAAGATAGAGGGAACTATGGCTACACCTTC. Protein: CASSQDRGNYGYTF.